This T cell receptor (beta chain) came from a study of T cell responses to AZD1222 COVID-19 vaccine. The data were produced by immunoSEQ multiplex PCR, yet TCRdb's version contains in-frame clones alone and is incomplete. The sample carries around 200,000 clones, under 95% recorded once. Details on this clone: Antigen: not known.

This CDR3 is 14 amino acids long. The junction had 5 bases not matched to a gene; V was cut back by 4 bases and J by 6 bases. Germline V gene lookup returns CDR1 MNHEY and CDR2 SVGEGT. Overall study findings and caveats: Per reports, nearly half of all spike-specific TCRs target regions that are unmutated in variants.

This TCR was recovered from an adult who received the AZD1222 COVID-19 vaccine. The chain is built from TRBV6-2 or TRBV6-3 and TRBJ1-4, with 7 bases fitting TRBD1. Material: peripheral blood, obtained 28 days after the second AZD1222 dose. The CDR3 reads CASSLTGSDEKLFF. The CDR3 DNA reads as TGTGCCAGCAGTTTGACAGGGTCGGATGAAAAACTGTTTTTT.